The 13 T cell receptor beta chains below were found in one sample sequenced in a study of CD4 T cells in relation to SARS-CoV-2 and coronaviruses. Generated by immunoSEQ multiplex PCR, the TCRdb table keeps only in-frame clones and is missing some. The sample lists roughly 63,000 clones, around 93% occurring once. CD4+ T cells from unexposed donors were obtained before the COVID-19 pandemic (2011-2018). Specimen: naive CD4+ T cells from PBMCs. Subset described: naive CD4+ T cells isolated by negative enrichment. The receptors derive from a human donor in good health.

The V call is TRBV27, the J call TRBJ2-1; maybe TRBD1 (6 bases). Germline CDR1 MNHEY, CDR2 SMNVEV (reference sequence). Trimming took 1 base from V and 3 from J, leaving 16 bases between them. The length of the CDR3 is 17 residues. The CDR3 region is CASSLLWGHGHYNEQFF. CDR3 sequence (DNA): TGTGCCAGCAGTTTATTGTGGGGACACGGACACTACAATGAGCAGTTCTTC.

This chain joins TRBV7-3 and TRBJ2-7; TRBD1 is a possible D gene (6 bases). This CDR3 contains 17 residues. V was cut by 0 bases and J by 1 base, with 16 bases left in between. The V gene's germline CDR1 is SGHTA and CDR2 FQGTGA. The CDR3 loop is CASSLTWRADRSYEQYF. DNA for the CDR3: TGTGCCAGCAGCTTAACATGGCGGGCGGACAGATCCTACGAGCAGTACTTC. Variable domain in full (rest from reference TRBV7-3 and TRBJ2-7): GAGVSQTPSNKVTEKGKYVELRCDPISGHTALYWYRQSLGQGPEFLIYFQGTGAADDSGLPNDRFFAVRPEGSVSTLKIQRTERGDSAVYLCASSLTWRADRSYEQYFGPGTRLTVT.

The chain uses TRBV4-1 and TRBJ2-4, with D perhaps being TRBD1 or TRBD2 (6 bases each). CDR3 length: 17 amino acids. Germline V gives CDR1 MGHRA, CDR2 YSYEKL. Trimming left V 0 bases short and J 5 bases short, with 17 bases between. CDR3 residues: CASSQESGDRRENIQYF. The CDR3 DNA is TGCGCCAGCAGCCAAGAGTCGGGAGACAGGAGAGAAAACATTCAGTACTTC.

The chain uses TRBV27 and TRBJ1-5; 7 bases agree with TRBD1. Trimming at V came to 3 bases and at J to 5 bases, leaving 13 bases not matched to a gene. The CDR3 consists of 17 residues. CDR1 and CDR2 from the germline V gene are MNHEY and SMNVEV (reference sequence). Written as DNA, the CDR3 is TGTGCCAGCAGTTTGGGACGACAGGGTGGTGTTTATCAGCCCCAGCATTTT. Its protein is CASSLGRQGGVYQPQHF.

The CDR3 region is CASSGQGISTDTQYF. In nucleotides, the CDR3 is TGTGCCAGCAGTGGACAGGGGATTAGCACAGATACGCAGTATTTT. The V call is TRBV21-1, the J call TRBJ2-3; TRBD1 is taken as the D call from the table, unchecked against the DNA. TRBV21-1 is recorded as a pseudogene. CDR3 length: 15 amino acids.

The table lists this clone with a few counts. The chain recombines TRBV4-1 with TRBJ1-1, with D unresolved. Germline loops: CDR1 MGHRA, CDR2 YSYEKL. V was trimmed by 3 bases and J by 6 bases, leaving 8 bases between them. The CDR3 extends over 12 amino acids. CDR3 DNA sequence: TGCGCCAGCAGCCAGGGTTCCCCTGAAGCTTTCTTT. Its protein is CASSQGSPEAFF.

The CDR3 nucleotides read TGTGCCAGCAGGCAGGGACCGTCCGTCGGAAATGAGCAGTTCTTC. Its translation: CASRQGPSVGNEQFF. The chain is built from TRBV6-4 and TRBJ2-1; D tentatively fits TRBD1 or TRBD2 (5 bases each). V was clipped by 6 bases and J by 7 bases, with 19 bases between them. The CDR3 has 15 amino acids. Per germline, CDR1 MRHNA and CDR2 SNTAGT.

This chain uses TRBV28 with TRBJ1-4; D remains unclear. The CDR3 consists of 15 residues. V was pared by 1 base and J by 10 bases, with 16 bases between. CDR1 and CDR2 (germline): MDHEN, SYDVKM. CDR3 residues: CASSLYAPVGGKLFF. The CDR3 DNA is TGTGCCAGCAGTTTATACGCCCCAGTGGGCGGAAAACTGTTTTTT.

V is TRBV5-1 and J is TRBJ2-3; 7 bases fit TRBD2. This CDR3 spans 14 amino acids. The V segment lost 3 bases and the J segment 6 bases; nucleotides outside the gene matches: 7. Germline CDR1 and CDR2: SGHRS and YFSETQ. The CDR3 spells CASSSGGARDTQYF. DNA of the CDR3: TGCGCCAGCAGCTCGGGAGGTGCCCGGGATACGCAGTATTTT.

This sequence joins TRBV11-3 and TRBJ2-1; the D is unclear. Looked up from germline, CDR1 is SGHNT and CDR2 is YENEEA. V was pared by 3 bases and J by 6 bases, with 9 bases between. The CDR3 covers 13 residues. The CDR3 DNA reads TGTGCCAGCAGCTTGAGTGGTATCAATGAGCAGTTCTTC. Amino acid sequence: CASSLSGINEQFF.

The CDR3 protein is CASKRLAGGDEQFF. The CDR3 nucleotides are TGTGCCAGCAAGAGACTAGCGGGAGGCGATGAGCAGTTCTTC. The rearrangement links TRBV2 to TRBJ2-1; 13 nucleotides line up with TRBD2. V lost 7 bases and J lost 8; bases outside the gene matches: 5. Germline V gene data show CDR1 as SNHLY and CDR2 as FYNNEI. This CDR3 has 14 residues.

The chain has TRBV6-2 or TRBV6-3 and TRBJ2-7; TRBD1 agrees at 10 bases. This CDR3 region has 18 residues. J lost 3 bases, V lost 0 bases, and 11 bases had no gene match. Germline V gene sequence: CDR1 MNHEY, CDR2 SVGEGT. The CDR3 sequence is CASSYSGTGVPSFYEQYF. The CDR3, as DNA: TGTGCCAGCAGTTACTCCGGGACAGGGGTACCGTCATTCTACGAGCAGTACTTC.

The V call is TRBV18, the J call TRBJ2-5; no definite D call. Germline V CDR1 and CDR2: KGHSH, LQKENI. V lost 6 bases and J 1 base, leaving 6 bases between the germline ends. CDR3 length: 12 amino acids. CDR3 amino acids: CASSQPQETQYF. The CDR3 coding sequence is TGTGCCAGCTCCCAGCCCCAAGAGACCCAGTACTTC.